This TCR beta chain was observed in a study of cytomegalovirus exposure and HLA in healthy donors. Study-level results: Roughly even sequencing depth across donors was the assumption behind the presence/absence analyses. A few of the chains that were CMV-associated were confirmed in vitro to be specific for CMV antigens.

The V segment lost 0 bases and the J segment 5 bases; nucleotides outside the gene matches: 9. The CDR3 is 16 residues long. Germline V gene data show CDR1 as MNHEY and CDR2 as SMNVEV (reference sequence). Amplification used 60 Vbeta primers and 13 Jbeta primers. Sequencing used immunoSEQ multiplex PCR; TCRdb keeps in-frame clones, though not all of them. Among some 130,000 clones, around 78% were seen once, and the ten largest hold around 1.5%. Remarks on this clone: The antigen remains undetermined.

This chain uses TRBV27 with TRBJ1-1, with TRBD1 matching 7 bases. The source of this sequence is a young woman in good health and CMV-seronegative. The sample was PBMCs. The CDR3 bases are TGTGCCAGCAGTTTATCTCGCCCAGGGGGACGGACTGAAGCTTTCTTT. Protein: CASSLSRPGGRTEAFF.